This T cell receptor beta chain was documented in a study of early stage breast cancer tumors. Overall study context: About 80% of the 16 invasive tumors were ER+, PR+ and HER2-. Samples were sequenced at about 10-fold average coverage.

The CDR3 length is 15 residues. V lost 4 bases, J lost 2 bases, and 15 bases lay in between. The germline V gene encodes CDR1 SGDLS and CDR2 YYNGEE. This clone showed up just once. Each sample had two DNA replicates, 0.5 to 0.65 ug blood or approximately 1.5 ug tissue. The table came from immunoSEQ multiplex PCR; TCRdb's copy has only in-frame clones and leaves some out. The sample has about 29,000 clones; 84% are singletons. This chain joins TRBV9 and TRBJ1-1, with D tentatively TRBD1 (6 bases). Sequencing used blood. The receptor was derived from a person aged 45 to 59 with breast cancer. CDR3 region: CASSPTDSKNTEAFF. The CDR3 bases are TGTGCCAGCAGCCCGACGGACAGTAAAAACACTGAAGCTTTCTTT.